This T cell receptor (beta chain) was sequenced for a study of low-dose radiotherapy and immunotherapy resistance in tumors. The wider study: While receiving nivolumab 240 mg every two weeks, patients also received ipilimumab 1 mg/kg every six weeks, both intravenously.

This clonotype has at least ten counts. Germline values: CDR1 DFQATT, CDR2 SNEGSKA (reference sequence). The CDR3 extends over 13 amino acids. V shed 2 bases and J 3 bases; nucleotides not matched to a gene: 3. Covering alpha and beta chains, TRAV- and TRBV-specific primers were used for the first-strand cDNA. TCR amplification ran roughly 20 PCR cycles using constant-region and V-primer adapter primers. In vitro transcription was used to amplify the isolated mRNA. TCRdb independently ran MiXCR on the reads; one entry per CDR3 protein. The repertoire holds fewer than 90,000 distinct CDR3 sequences, with approximately 17% as singletons. Time point denoted: before trial treatment. Tumors of eligible patients were advanced, solid and lacking tumor-infiltrating lymphocytes.

Source: PBMCs, taken before treatment. V and J are TRBV20-1 and TRBJ2-5, with TRBD1 matching 7 bases. The TCR originated in a male donor with prostate cancer. Written as DNA, the CDR3 is TGCAGTGCTAGAAAAACAGGGGAAGAGACCCAGTACTTC. Translated, it gives CSARKTGEETQYF.